This TCR beta chain comes out of a study of regulatory T cells in long-lasting Graves disease. The time point denotes: persistent/refractory GD, antithyroid drugs over 5 years with positive TRAb. From RNA extracted from PBMCs, the TCR library was made. V was pared by 3 bases and J by 5 bases, with 6 bases of the junction left unmatched. CDR3 length equals 14 residues. Per the germline V gene, CDR1 is SGHAT and CDR2 is FQNNGV. This clonotype occurred many times. Construction of TCR beta libraries relied on iRepertoire HTBI primers and on Arm-PCR targeting CDR3 regions. Using its own MiXCR run on the multiplex PCR reads, TCRdb lists one record per CDR3 protein. The repertoire holds 350,000 to 500,000 distinct CDR3 sequences, with 20% to 25% as singletons.

The TCR originated in a female donor with Graves disease. V gene TRBV11-2 combines with J gene TRBJ2-5; 7 bases match TRBD2. Sequences were derived from peripheral blood mononuclear cells (PBMCs), sampled when the disease was refractory, from a patient treated with antithyroid drugs. In DNA, the CDR3 is TGTGCCAGCAGCTTGGGTGGGGAGGGCGAGACCCAGTACTTC. Its protein is CASSLGGEGETQYF. The full variable domain, in which reference TRBV11-2 and TRBJ2-5 provide the parts outside the CDR3, is EAGVAQSPRYKIIEKRQSVAFWCNPISGHATLYWYQQILGQGPKLLIQFQNNGVVDDSQLPKDRFSAERLKGVDSTLKIQPAKLEDSAVYLCASSLGGEGETQYFGPGTRLLVL.